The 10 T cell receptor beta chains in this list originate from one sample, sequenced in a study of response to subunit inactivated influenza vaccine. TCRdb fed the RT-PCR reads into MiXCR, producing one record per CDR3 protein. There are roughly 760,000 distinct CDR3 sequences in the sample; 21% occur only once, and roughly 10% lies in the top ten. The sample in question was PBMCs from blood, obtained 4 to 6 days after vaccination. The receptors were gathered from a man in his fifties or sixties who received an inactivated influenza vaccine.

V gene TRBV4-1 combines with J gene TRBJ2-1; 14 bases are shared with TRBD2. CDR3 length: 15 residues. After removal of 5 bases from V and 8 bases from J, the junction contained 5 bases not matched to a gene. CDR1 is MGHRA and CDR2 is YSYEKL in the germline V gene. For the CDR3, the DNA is TGCGCCAGCAGCTCTCAGGGACTAGCGGGAGATGAGCAGTTCTTC. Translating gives CASSSQGLAGDEQFF.

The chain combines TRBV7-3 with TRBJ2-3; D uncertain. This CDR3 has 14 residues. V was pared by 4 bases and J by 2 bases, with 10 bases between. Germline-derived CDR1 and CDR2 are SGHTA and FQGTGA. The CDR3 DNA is TGTGCCAGCAGCTATTCTAGGGTCACAGATACGCAGTATTTT. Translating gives CASSYSRVTDTQYF.

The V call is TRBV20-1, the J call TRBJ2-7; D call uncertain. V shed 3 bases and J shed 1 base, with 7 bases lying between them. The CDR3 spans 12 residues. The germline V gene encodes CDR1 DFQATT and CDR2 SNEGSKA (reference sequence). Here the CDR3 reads CSASDFSYEQYF. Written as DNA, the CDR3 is TGCAGTGCTAGTGACTTTTCCTACGAGCAGTACTTC.

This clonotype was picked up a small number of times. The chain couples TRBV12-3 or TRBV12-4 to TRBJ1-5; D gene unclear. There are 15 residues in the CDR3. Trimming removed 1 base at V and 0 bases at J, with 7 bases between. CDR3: CASSLGVNSNQPQHF. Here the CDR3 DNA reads TGTGCCAGCAGTTTAGGAGTGAATAGCAATCAGCCCCAGCATTTT.

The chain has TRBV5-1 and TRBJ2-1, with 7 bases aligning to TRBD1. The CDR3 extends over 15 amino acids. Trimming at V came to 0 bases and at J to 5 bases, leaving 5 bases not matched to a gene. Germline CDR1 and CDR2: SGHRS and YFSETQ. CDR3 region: CASSLAGQQNNEQFF. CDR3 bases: TGCGCCAGCAGCTTGGCGGGACAGCAGAACAATGAGCAGTTCTTC. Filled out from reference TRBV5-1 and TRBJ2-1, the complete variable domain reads KAGVTQTPRYLIKTRGQQVTLSCSPISGHRSVSWYQQTPGQGLQFLFEYFSETQRNKGNFPGRFSGRQFSNSRSEMNVSTLELGDSALYLCASSLAGQQNNEQFFGPGTRLTVL.

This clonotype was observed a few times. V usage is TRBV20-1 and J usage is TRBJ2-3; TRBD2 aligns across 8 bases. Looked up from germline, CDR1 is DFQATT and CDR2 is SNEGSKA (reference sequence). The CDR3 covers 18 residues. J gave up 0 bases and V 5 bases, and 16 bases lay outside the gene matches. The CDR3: CSAPRSGRLRFSTDTQYF. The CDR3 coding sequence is TGCAGTGCTCCCAGAAGCGGGAGACTCCGCTTTAGCACAGATACGCAGTATTTT.

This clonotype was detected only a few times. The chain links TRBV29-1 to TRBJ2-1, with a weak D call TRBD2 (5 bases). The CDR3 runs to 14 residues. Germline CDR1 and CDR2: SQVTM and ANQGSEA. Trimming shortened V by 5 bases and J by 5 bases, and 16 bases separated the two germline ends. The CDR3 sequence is CSVKGSGFDNEQFF. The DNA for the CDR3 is TGCAGCGTTAAGGGCAGCGGATTTGACAATGAGCAGTTCTTC.

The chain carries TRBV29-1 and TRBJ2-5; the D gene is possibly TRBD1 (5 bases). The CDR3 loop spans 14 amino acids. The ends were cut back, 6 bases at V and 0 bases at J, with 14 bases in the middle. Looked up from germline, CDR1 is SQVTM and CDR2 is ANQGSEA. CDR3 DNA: TGCAGCGTCGGACAAACCGGAGACCAAGAGACCCAGTACTTC. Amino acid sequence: CSVGQTGDQETQYF. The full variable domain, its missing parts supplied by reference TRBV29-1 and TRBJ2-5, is SAVISQKPSRDICQRGTSLTIQCQVDSQVTMMFWYRQQPGQSLTLIATANQGSEATYESGFVIDKFPISRPNLTFSTLTVSNMSPEDSSIYLCSVGQTGDQETQYFGPGTRLLVL.

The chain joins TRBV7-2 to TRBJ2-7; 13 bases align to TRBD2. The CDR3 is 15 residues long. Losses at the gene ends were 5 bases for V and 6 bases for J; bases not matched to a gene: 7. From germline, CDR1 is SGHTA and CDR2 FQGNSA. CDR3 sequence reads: CASSPGLAGEGEQYF. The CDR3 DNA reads TGTGCCAGCAGCCCCGGACTAGCGGGAGAGGGCGAGCAGTACTTC.

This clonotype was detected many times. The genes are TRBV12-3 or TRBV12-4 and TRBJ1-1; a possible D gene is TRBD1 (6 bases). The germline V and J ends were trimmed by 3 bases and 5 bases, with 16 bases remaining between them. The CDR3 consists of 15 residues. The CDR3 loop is CASSFREGGGTEAFF. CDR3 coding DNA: TGTGCCAGCAGTTTTCGCGAAGGGGGAGGGACTGAAGCTTTCTTT.